Below, 17 T cell receptor beta chains from the same sample are listed, as sequenced in a study of shared clonotypes between healthy human individuals. Method: immunoSEQ multiplex PCR; TCRdb's copy keeps in-frame clones and lacks some. The sample has roughly 2.6 million clones; more than 90% are singletons. Sequencing was done on a sample of naive CD4+ T cells sorted from blood. Subset described: CD45RA+ positively selected. The receptors originated from a man in his late teens or twenties in good health.

This chain links TRBV7-9 with TRBJ2-7; D could derive from TRBD1 or TRBD2 (5 bases each). Germline CDR1 reads SEHNR; CDR2 reads FQNEAQ (reference sequence). The CDR3 length is 11 residues. Between the trimmed V and J ends, which lost 5 bases and 8 bases, there was a span of 10 bases. CDR3 amino acids: CASSPGTKQYF. Written as DNA, the CDR3 is TGTGCCAGCAGCCCCGGGACGAAGCAGTACTTC.

V usage is TRBV5-1 and J usage is TRBJ2-5; TRBD2 might be the D (5 bases). The CDR3 extends over 13 amino acids. V lost 3 bases and J lost 5, with 11 bases in between. Looked up from germline, CDR1 is SGHRS and CDR2 is YFSETQ. CDR3 protein: CASSYNPGETQYF. Written as DNA, the CDR3 is TGCGCCAGCAGCTACAACCCGGGGGAGACCCAGTACTTC.

The V gene is TRBV27, the J gene TRBJ1-4, with D perhaps matching TRBD1 (5 bases). Germline CDR1 reads MNHEY; CDR2 reads SMNVEV (reference sequence). V lost 2 bases to trimming and J lost 7 bases, with 8 bases between them. The CDR3 is made up of 13 amino acids. The CDR3 is CASSLMRGEKLFF. In nucleotides, the CDR3 is TGTGCCAGCAGTTTAATGAGGGGTGAAAAACTGTTTTTT.

This chain links TRBV18 with TRBJ1-5; D is possibly TRBD1 (5 bases). The CDR3 is 14 residues long. CDR1 and CDR2 (germline): KGHSH, LQKENI. Trimming took off 1 base at V and 4 bases at J, with 8 bases between the two ends. The DNA for the CDR3 is TGTGCCAGCTCACCACTTCGACAGAATCAGCCCCAGCATTTT. Protein: CASSPLRQNQPQHF.

This chain connects TRBV19 to TRBJ2-2, with D hard to call. The CDR3 contains 13 residues. Germline CDR1 and CDR2: LNHDA and SQIVND (reference sequence). Trimming left V 4 bases short and J 3 bases short, with 6 bases between. The CDR3 here is CASSSQHTGELFF. The CDR3 DNA is TGTGCCAGTAGTAGTCAACACACCGGGGAGCTGTTTTTT.

The genes are TRBV9 and TRBJ1-2; possibly TRBD1 for D (5 bases). Germline V lookup: CDR1 SGDLS, CDR2 YYNGEE. The V gene lost 3 bases and the J gene lost 0 bases, with 18 bases spanning the gap. The CDR3 covers 17 residues. The CDR3 DNA reads as TGTGCCAGCAGCGCCCGAGAGGGGTCTTCCACTAACTATGGCTACACCTTC. It specifies CASSAREGSSTNYGYTF.

The chain has TRBV4-1 and TRBJ2-2; D is perhaps TRBD2 (5 bases). Trimming stripped 4 bases from V and 7 bases from J, with 13 bases between. The CDR3 totals 14 residues. The V gene's germline CDR1 is MGHRA and CDR2 YSYEKL. CDR3 bases: TGCGCCAGCAGCCCCCGAGGGTTTGGCGGGGAGCTGTTTTTT. Encoded protein: CASSPRGFGGELFF.

V is TRBV5-1 and J is TRBJ2-2; D remains ambiguous. V was trimmed by 5 bases and J by 0 bases, leaving 11 bases between them. The V gene's germline CDR1 is SGHRS and CDR2 YFSETQ. This CDR3 comprises 15 residues. The CDR3 here is CASSPGPSNTGELFF. The CDR3 bases are TGCGCCAGCAGTCCTGGACCTTCGAACACCGGGGAGCTGTTTTTT.

Concerning this clone: Other DNA sequences in this sample translate to the same CDR3. V usage is TRBV5-1 and J usage is TRBJ2-7; a weak D match, TRBD1 (6 bases). V was shortened by 1 base and J by 0 bases, with 11 bases between the two germline ends. This CDR3 spans 15 amino acids. Germline V gene data show CDR1 as SGHRS and CDR2 as YFSETQ. The CDR3 region is CASSLSGASSYEQYF. In nucleotides, the CDR3 is TGCGCCAGCAGCTTGTCAGGGGCCAGCTCCTACGAGCAGTACTTC.

This clone was recorded once. The CDR3 loop is CASRLGGQNTEAFF. The CDR3 region has the DNA TGTGCCAGCAGGCTGGGGGGGCAGAACACTGAAGCTTTCTTT. The rearrangement joins TRBV6-5 to TRBJ1-1; weak D call: TRBD1 (6 bases). V gave up 6 bases and J gave up 1 base, with 12 bases separating them. CDR3 length equals 14 residues. The germline V gene encodes CDR1 MNHEY and CDR2 SVGAGI.

This chain connects TRBV4-1 to TRBJ1-6, with 8 bases identical to TRBD1. Germline CDR1 and CDR2: MGHRA and YSYEKL. The CDR3 runs to 17 residues. The J segment lost 3 bases and the V segment lost 0 bases, leaving 4 bases of the junction unmatched. CDR3 sequence reads: CASSQDGTGFYNSPLHF. Written as DNA, the CDR3 is TGCGCCAGCAGCCAAGATGGGACAGGATTCTATAATTCACCCCTCCACTTT.

This chain joins TRBV20-1 and TRBJ2-7; unclear D gene. The CDR3 loop spans 11 amino acids. Germline CDR1 is DFQATT and CDR2 is SNEGSKA (reference sequence). V lost 3 bases, J lost 5 bases, and 8 bases lay in between. CDR3: CSASIQNEQYF. The CDR3 region has the DNA TGCAGTGCTAGTATACAGAACGAGCAGTACTTC.

The chain is built from TRBV7-8 and TRBJ2-2; 12 bases line up with TRBD2. The length of the CDR3 is 17 residues. Per the germline V gene, CDR1 is SGHVS and CDR2 is FQNEAQ. Germline trimming cut 5 bases from V and 2 bases from J; bases unmatched to any gene: 6. The CDR3, as DNA: TGTGCCAGCAGCAAACTAGCGGGGGGACCAAACACCGGGGAGCTGTTTTTT. This translates into CASSKLAGGPNTGELFF.

The gene calls are TRBV5-1 and TRBJ2-7; TRBD2 matches at 12 bases. The CDR3 loop spans 18 amino acids. J was trimmed by 3 bases and V by 4 bases; bases with no gene match: 14. Germline V gene data show CDR1 as SGHRS and CDR2 as YFSETQ. The CDR3: CASSTGLAGSTFFYEQYF. In DNA form, the CDR3 reads TGCGCCAGCAGCACCGGACTAGCGGGATCTACATTCTTCTACGAGCAGTACTTC.

Here the CDR3 DNA reads TGCGCCAGCAGTGAGTCGAATTTGGCAGGCTCCTACGAGCAGTACTTC. Protein product: CASSESNLAGSYEQYF. This chain connects TRBV10-1 to TRBJ2-7; D gene uncertain. Germline V gives CDR1 WNHNN, CDR2 SYGVQD (reference sequence). The CDR3 has 16 residues. With 0 bases removed from V and 0 bases from J, the gap between germline ends came to 12 bases.

The genes are TRBV6-1 and TRBJ2-2; no clear D gene. Germline V CDR1 and CDR2: MNHNS, SASEGT. V was trimmed by 4 bases and J by 6 bases, leaving 12 bases between them. This CDR3 spans 14 amino acids. The CDR3 DNA follows: TGTGCCAGCAGTGGCCCGGCGGTCTCCGGGGAGCTGTTTTTT. It translates to CASSGPAVSGELFF.

The CDR3 sequence: CASSRTGAKGAKNIQYF. CDR3 in DNA: TGTGCCAGTAGTAGGACAGGGGCAAAGGGAGCCAAAAACATTCAGTACTTC. The rearrangement joins TRBV19 to TRBJ2-4; 9 bases map to TRBD1. Germline values: CDR1 LNHDA, CDR2 SQIVND (reference sequence). After removal of 4 bases from V and 0 bases from J, the junction contained 7 bases not matched to a gene. The CDR3 has 17 residues. Supplemented by reference TRBV19 and TRBJ2-4, the full variable domain reads DGGITQSPKYLFRKEGQNVTLSCEQNLNHDAMYWYRQDPGQGLRLIYYSQIVNDFQKGDIAEGYSVSREKKESFPLTVTSAQKNPTAFYLCASSRTGAKGAKNIQYFGAGTRLSVL.